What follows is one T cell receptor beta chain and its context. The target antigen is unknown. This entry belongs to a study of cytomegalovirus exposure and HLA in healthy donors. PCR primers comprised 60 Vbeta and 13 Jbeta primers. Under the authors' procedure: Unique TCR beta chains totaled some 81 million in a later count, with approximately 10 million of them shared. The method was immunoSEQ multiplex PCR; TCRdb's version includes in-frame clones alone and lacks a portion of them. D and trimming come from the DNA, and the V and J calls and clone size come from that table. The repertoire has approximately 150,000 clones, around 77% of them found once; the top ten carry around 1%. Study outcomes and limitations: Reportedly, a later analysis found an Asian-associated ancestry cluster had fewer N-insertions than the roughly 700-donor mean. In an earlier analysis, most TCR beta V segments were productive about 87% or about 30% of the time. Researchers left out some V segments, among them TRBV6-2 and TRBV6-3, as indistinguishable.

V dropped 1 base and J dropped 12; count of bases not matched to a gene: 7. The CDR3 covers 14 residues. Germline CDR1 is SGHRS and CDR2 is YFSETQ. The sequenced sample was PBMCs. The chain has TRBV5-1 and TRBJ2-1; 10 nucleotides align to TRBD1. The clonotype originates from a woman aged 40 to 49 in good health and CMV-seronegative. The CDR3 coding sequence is TGCGCCAGCAGCTTGACAGGACAGGGGGAATCGCAGTTCTTC. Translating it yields CASSLTGQGESQFF.